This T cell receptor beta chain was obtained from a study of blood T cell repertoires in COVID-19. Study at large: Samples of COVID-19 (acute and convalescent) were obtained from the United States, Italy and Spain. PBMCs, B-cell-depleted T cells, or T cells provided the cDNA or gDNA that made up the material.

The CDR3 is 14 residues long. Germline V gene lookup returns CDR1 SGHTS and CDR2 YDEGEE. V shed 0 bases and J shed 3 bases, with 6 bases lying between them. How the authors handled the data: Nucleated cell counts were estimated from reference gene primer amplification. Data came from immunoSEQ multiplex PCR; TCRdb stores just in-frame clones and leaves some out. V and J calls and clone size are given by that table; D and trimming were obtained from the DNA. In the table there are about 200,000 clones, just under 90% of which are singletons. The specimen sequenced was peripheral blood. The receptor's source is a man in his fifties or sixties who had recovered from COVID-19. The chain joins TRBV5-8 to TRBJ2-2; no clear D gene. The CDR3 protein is CASSLGRYTGELFF. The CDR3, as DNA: TGTGCCAGCAGCTTGGGTCGGTACACCGGGGAGCTGTTTTTT.